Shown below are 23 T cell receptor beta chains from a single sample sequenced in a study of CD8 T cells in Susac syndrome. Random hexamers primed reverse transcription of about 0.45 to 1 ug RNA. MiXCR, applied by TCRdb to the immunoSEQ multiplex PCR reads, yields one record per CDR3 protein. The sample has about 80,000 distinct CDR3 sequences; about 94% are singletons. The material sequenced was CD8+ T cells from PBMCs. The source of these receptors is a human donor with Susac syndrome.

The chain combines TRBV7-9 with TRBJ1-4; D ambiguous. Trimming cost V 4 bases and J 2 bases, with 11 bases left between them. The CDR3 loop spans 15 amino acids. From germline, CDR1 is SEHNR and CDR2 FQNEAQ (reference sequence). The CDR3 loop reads CASSSMTQTNEKLFF. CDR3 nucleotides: TGTGCCAGCAGCTCCATGACACAGACTAATGAAAAACTGTTTTTT.

The CDR3: CSAKDRMNGYTF. CDR3 sequence (DNA): TGCAGTGCTAAGGACCGGATGAATGGCTACACCTTC. V is TRBV20-1 and J is TRBJ1-2; D ambiguous. This CDR3 contains 12 residues. Trimming pared 4 bases from V and 6 bases from J, leaving 12 bases between. Germline CDR1 and CDR2: DFQATT and SNEGSKA (reference sequence).

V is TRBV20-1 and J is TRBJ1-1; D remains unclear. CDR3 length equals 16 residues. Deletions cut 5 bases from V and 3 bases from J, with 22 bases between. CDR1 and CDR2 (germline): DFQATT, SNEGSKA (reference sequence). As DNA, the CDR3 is TGCAGTGCTCAACATCTAAGAGCCCAACGAGACACTGAAGCTTTCTTT. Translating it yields CSAQHLRAQRDTEAFF.

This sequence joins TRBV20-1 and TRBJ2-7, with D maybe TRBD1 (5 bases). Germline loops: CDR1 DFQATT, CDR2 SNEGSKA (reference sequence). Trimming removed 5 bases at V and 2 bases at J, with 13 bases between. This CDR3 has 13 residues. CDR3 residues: CSARHRSAYEQYF. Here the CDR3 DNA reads TGCAGTGCTCGCCACAGGAGTGCCTACGAGCAGTACTTC.

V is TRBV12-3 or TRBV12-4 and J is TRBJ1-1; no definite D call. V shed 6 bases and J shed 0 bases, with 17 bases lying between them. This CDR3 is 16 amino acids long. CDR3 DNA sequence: TGTGCCAGCAGGCCCCCCGATCGGAATGTGAACACTGAAGCTTTCTTT. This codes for CASRPPDRNVNTEAFF.

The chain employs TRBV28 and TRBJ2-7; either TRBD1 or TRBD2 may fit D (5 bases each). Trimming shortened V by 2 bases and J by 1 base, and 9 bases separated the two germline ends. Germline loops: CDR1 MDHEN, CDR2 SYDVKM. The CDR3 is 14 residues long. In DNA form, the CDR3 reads TGTGCCAGCAGTTTAGTATGGGGGTCCTACGAGCAGTACTTC. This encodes CASSLVWGSYEQYF.

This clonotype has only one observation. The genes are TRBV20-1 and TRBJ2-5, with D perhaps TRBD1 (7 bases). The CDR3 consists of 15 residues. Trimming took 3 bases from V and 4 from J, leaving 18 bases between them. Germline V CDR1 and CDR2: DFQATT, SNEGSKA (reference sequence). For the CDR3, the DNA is TGCAGTGCTAGGGAGGGATGGGACAGAAGAGAGACCCAGTACTTC. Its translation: CSAREGWDRRETQYF.

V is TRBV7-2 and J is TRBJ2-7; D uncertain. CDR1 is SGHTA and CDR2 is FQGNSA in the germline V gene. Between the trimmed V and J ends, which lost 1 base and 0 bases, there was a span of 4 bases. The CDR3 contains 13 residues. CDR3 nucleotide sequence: TGTGCCAGCAGCTTAGACTTCTCCTACGAGCAGTACTTC. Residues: CASSLDFSYEQYF.

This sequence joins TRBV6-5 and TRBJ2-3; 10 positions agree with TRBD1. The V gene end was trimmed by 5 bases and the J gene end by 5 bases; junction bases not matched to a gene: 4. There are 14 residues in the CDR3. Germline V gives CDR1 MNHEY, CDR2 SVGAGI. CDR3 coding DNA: TGTGCCAGCAGTCAGACAGGGGGCGTAGATACGCAGTATTTT. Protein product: CASSQTGGVDTQYF.

The CDR3 reads CASSLDPSSLGGDTDTQYF. The CDR3 nucleotides are TGTGCCAGCAGCTTAGATCCCTCCTCGCTAGGAGGGGACACAGATACGCAGTATTTT. The chain has TRBV11-2 and TRBJ2-3; a possible D gene is TRBD2 (6 bases). Germline CDR1 and CDR2: SGHAT and FQNNGV. V lost 0 bases and J lost 2, with 21 bases in between. This CDR3 has 19 residues.

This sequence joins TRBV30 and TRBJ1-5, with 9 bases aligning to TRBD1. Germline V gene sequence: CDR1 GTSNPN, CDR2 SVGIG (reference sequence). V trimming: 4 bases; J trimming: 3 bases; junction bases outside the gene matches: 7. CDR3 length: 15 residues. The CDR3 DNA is TGTGCCTGGACGCCGGGACAGGGTCCCAATCAGCCCCAGCATTTT. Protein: CAWTPGQGPNQPQHF.

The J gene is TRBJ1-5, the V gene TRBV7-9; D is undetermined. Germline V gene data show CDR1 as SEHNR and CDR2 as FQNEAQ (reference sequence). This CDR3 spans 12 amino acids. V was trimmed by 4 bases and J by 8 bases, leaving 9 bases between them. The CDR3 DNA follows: TGTGCCAGCAGCTCCTGGACTGAGCCCCAGCATTTT. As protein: CASSSWTEPQHF.

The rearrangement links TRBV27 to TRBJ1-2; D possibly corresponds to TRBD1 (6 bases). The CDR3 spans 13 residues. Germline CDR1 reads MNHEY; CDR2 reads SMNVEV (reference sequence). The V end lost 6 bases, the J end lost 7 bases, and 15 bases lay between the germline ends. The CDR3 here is CASSLGGSSGYTF. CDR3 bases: TGTGCCAGCAGCCTAGGGGGTTCAAGTGGCTACACCTTC.

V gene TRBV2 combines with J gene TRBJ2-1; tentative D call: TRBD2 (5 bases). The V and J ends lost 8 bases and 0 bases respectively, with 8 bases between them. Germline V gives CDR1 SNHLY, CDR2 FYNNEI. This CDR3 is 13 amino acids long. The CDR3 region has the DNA TGTGCCAGCGAGGCGGGCTCCTACAATGAGCAGTTCTTC. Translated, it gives CASEAGSYNEQFF. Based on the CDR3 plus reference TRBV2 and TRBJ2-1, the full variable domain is EPEVTQTPSHQVTQMGQEVILRCVPISNHLYFYWYRQILGQKVEFLVSFYNNEISEKSEIFDDQFSVERPDGSNFTLKIRSTKLEDSAMYFCASEAGSYNEQFFGPGTRLTVL.

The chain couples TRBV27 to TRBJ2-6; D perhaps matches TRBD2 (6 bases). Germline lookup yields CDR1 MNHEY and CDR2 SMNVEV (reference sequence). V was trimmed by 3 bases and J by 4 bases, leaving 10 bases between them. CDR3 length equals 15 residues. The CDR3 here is CASSLEGFGANVLTF. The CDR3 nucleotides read TGTGCCAGCAGTTTGGAGGGGTTCGGGGCCAACGTCCTGACTTTC.

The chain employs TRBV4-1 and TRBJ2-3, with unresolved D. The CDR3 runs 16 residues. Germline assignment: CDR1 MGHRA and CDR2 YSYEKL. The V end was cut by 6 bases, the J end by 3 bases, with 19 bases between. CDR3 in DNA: TGCGCCAGCAGAGGCGTCGGCATCGTTCCGACAGATACGCAGTATTTT. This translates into CASRGVGIVPTDTQYF.

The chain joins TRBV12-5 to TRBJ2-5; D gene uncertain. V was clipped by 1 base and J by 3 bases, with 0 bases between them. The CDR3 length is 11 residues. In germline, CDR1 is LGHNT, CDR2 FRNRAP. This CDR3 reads CASGLEETQYF. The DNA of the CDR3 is TGTGCTAGTGGTTTGGAAGAGACCCAGTACTTC.

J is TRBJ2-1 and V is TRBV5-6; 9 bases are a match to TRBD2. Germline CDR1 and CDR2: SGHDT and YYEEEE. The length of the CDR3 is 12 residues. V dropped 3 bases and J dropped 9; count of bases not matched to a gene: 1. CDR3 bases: TGTGCCAGCAGCTGGACTAGCGCTGAGCAGTTCTTC. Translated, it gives CASSWTSAEQFF.

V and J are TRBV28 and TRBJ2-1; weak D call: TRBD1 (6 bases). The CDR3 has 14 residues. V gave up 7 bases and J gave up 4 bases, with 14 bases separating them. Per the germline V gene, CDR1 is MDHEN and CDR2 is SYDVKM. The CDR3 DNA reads TGTGCCAGCATGACGGCAGGGGAGTACAATGAGCAGTTCTTC. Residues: CASMTAGEYNEQFF. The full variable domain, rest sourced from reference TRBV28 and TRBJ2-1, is DVKVTQSSRYLVKRTGEKVFLECVQDMDHENMFWYRQDPGLGLRLIYFSYDVKMKEKGDIPEGYSVSREKKERFSLILESASTNQTSMYLCASMTAGEYNEQFFGPGTRLTVL.

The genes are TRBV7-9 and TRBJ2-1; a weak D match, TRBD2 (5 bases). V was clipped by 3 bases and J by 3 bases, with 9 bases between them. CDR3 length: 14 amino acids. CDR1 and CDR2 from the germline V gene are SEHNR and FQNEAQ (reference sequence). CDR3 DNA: TGTGCCAGCAGCTTGGGAGATTTCTACAATGAGCAGTTCTTC. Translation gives CASSLGDFYNEQFF.

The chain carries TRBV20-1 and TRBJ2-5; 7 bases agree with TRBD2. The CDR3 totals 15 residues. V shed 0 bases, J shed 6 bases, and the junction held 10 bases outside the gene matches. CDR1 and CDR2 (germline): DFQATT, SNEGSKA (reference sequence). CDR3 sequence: CSARDLGAGEQTQYF. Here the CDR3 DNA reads TGCAGTGCTAGAGATCTTGGCGCGGGAGAACAGACCCAGTACTTC.

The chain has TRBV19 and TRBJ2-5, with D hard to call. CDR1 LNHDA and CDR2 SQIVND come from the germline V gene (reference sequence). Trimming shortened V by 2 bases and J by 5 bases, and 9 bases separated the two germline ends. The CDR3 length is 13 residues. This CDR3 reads CASSITPWETQYF. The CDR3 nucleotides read TGTGCCAGTAGTATAACCCCGTGGGAGACCCAGTACTTC.

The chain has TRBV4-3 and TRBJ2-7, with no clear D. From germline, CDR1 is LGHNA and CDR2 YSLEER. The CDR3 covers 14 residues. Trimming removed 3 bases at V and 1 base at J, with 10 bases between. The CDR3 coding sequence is TGCGCCAGCAGCCACTCTCCGTGGTCCTACGAGCAGTACTTC. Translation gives CASSHSPWSYEQYF.